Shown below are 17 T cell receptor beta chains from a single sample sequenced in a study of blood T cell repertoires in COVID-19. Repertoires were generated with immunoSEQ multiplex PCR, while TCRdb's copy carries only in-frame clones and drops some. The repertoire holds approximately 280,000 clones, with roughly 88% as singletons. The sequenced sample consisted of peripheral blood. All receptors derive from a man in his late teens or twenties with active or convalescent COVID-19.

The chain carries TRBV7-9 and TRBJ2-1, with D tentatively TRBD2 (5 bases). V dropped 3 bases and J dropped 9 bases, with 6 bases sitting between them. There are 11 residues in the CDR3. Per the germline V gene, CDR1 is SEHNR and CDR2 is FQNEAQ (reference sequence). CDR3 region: CASSFEGEQFF. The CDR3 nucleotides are TGTGCCAGCAGCTTCGAGGGTGAGCAGTTCTTC. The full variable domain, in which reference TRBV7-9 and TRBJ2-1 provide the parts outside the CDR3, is DTGVSQNPRHKITKRGQNVTFRCDPISEHNRLYWYRQTLGQGPEFLTYFQNEAQLEKSRLLSDRFSAERPKGSFSTLEIQRTEQGDSAMYLCASSFEGEQFFGPGTRLTVL.

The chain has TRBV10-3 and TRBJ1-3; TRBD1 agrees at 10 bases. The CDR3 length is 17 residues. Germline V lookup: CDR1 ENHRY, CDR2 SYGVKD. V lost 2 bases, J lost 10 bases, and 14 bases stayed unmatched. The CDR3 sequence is CAISEPGQGEYASTIYF. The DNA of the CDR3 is TGTGCCATCAGTGAGCCAGGACAGGGGGAATACGCTTCTACCATATATTTT.

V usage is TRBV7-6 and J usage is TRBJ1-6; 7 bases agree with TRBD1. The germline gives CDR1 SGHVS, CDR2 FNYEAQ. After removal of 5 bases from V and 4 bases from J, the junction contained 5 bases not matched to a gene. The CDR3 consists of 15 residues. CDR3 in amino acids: CASSQGDRYNSPLHF. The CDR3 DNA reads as TGTGCCAGCAGCCAGGGGGACAGATATAATTCACCCCTCCACTTT.

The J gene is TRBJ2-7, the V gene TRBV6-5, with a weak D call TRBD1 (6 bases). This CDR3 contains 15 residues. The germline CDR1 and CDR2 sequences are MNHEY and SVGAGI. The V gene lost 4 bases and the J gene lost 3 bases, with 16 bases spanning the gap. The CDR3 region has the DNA TGTGCCAGCAGTTTTCCCGGACAGTTCGGCTACGAGCAGTACTTC. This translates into CASSFPGQFGYEQYF.

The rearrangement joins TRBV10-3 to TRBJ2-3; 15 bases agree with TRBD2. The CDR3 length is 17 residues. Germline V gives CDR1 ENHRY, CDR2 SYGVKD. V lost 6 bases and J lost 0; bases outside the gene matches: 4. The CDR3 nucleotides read TGTGCCATCAGGGGGACTAGCGGGGGGACTAGCACAGATACGCAGTATTTT. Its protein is CAIRGTSGGTSTDTQYF.

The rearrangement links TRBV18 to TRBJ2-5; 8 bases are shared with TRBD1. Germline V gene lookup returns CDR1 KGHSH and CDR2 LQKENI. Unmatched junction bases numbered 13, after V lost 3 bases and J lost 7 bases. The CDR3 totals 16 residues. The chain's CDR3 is CASSPRTGNPVGTQYF. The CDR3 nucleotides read TGTGCCAGCTCACCCCGGACAGGGAACCCCGTGGGGACCCAGTACTTC.

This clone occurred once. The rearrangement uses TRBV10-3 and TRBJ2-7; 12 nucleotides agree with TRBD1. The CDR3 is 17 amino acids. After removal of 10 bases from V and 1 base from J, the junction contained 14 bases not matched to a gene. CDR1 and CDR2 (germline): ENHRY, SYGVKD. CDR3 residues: CATKDGTGGRKSYEQYF. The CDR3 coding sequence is TGTGCCACCAAAGATGGGACAGGGGGCCGGAAATCCTACGAGCAGTACTTC.

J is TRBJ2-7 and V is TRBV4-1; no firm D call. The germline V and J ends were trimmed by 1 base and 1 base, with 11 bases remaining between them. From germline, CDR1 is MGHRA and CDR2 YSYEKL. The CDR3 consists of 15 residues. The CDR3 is CASSQGVPLSYEQYF. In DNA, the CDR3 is TGCGCCAGCAGCCAAGGAGTACCTCTATCCTACGAGCAGTACTTC.

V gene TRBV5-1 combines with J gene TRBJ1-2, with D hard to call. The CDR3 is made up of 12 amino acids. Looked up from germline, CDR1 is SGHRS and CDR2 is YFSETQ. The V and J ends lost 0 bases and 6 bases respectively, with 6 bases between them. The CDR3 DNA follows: TGCGCCAGCAGCTTGGAAGCTAATGGCTACACCTTC. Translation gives CASSLEANGYTF. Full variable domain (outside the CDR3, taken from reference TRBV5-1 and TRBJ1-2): KAGVTQTPRYLIKTRGQQVTLSCSPISGHRSVSWYQQTPGQGLQFLFEYFSETQRNKGNFPGRFSGRQFSNSRSEMNVSTLELGDSALYLCASSLEANGYTFGSGTRLTVV.

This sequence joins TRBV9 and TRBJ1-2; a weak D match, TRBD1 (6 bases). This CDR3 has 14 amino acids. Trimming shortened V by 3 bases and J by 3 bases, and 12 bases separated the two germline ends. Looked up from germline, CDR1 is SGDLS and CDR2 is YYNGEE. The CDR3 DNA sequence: TGTGCCAGCAGCGCAACGAACAGGGACTATGGCTACACCTTC. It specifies CASSATNRDYGYTF.

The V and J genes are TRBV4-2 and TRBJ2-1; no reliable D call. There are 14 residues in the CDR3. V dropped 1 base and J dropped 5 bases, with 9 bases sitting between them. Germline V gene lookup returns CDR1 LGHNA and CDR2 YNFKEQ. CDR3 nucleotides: TGTGCCAGCAGCCAAGGTATTACTAACAATGAGCAGTTCTTC. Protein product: CASSQGITNNEQFF.

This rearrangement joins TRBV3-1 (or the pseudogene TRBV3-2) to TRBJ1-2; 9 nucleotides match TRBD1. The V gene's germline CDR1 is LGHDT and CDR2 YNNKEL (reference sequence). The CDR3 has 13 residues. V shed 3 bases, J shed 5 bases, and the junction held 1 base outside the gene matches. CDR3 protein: CASSQTGGYGYTF. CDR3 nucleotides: TGTGCCAGCAGCCAGACAGGGGGTTATGGCTACACCTTC.

CDR3 protein: CASRKTGGDYGYTF. CDR3 nucleotides: TGTGCCAGCAGGAAAACAGGGGGAGACTATGGCTACACCTTC. The chain couples TRBV21-1 to TRBJ1-2; no check of the table's D call, TRBD1, against the DNA was made. TRBV21-1 is a known pseudogene. The CDR3 totals 14 residues.

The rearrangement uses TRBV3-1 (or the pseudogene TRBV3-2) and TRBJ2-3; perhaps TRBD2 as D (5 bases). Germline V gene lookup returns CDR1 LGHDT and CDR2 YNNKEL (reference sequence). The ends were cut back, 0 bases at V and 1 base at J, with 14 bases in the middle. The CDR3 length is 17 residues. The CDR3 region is CASSQDRRLAGTDTQYF. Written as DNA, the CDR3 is TGTGCCAGCAGCCAAGATAGGCGGCTAGCAGGCACAGATACGCAGTATTTT.

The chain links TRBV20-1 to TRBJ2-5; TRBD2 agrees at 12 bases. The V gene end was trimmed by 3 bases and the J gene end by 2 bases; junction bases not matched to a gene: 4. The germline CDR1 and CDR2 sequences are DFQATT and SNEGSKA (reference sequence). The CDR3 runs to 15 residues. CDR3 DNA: TGCAGTGCTAGTGGACTAGCGGGGTATCAAGAGACCCAGTACTTC. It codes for CSASGLAGYQETQYF.

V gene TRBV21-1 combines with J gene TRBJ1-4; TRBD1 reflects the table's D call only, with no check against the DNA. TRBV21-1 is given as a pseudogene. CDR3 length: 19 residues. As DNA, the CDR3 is TGTGCCAGCAGCAAAGGGGTAAGGGGCCAGGAGAGGTTTGGGGAAAAACTGTTTTTT. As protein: CASSKGVRGQERFGEKLFF.

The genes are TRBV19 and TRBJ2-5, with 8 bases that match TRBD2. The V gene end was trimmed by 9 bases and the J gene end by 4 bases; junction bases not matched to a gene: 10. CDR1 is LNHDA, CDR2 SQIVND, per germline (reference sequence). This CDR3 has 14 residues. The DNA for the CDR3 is TGTGCCAGCACCCCGGCGGGGGGTTCAGAGACCCAGTACTTC. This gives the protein CASTPAGGSETQYF. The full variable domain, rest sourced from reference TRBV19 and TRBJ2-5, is DGGITQSPKYLFRKEGQNVTLSCEQNLNHDAMYWYRQDPGQGLRLIYYSQIVNDFQKGDIAEGYSVSREKKESFPLTVTSAQKNPTAFYLCASTPAGGSETQYFGPGTRLLVL.